Listed here are 8 T cell receptor beta chains from one sample, sequenced in a study of shared clonotypes between healthy human individuals. Profiled with immunoSEQ multiplex PCR; TCRdb holds only in-frame clones, not every one. The table includes fewer than 550,000 clones, nearly 80% detected once. The sample comprised PBMCs. The receptor set was obtained from a woman between 35 and 50 years old in good health. Some clones in this sample may be carry-over from other donors' samples.

V is TRBV18 and J is TRBJ2-5; no firm D call. Deletions cut 2 bases from V and 2 bases from J, with 12 bases between. The length of the CDR3 is 15 residues. Germline CDR1 reads KGHSH; CDR2 reads LQKENI. The CDR3 is CASSPSQLGQETQYF. The CDR3 nucleotides read TGTGCCAGCTCACCATCCCAGTTAGGACAAGAGACCCAGTACTTC.

This chain connects TRBV10-1 to TRBJ2-7; 10 bases agree with TRBD1. V shed 4 bases, J shed 3 bases, and the junction held 6 bases outside the gene matches. This CDR3 is 15 amino acids long. Germline V gene lookup returns CDR1 WNHNN and CDR2 SYGVQD (reference sequence). CDR3 protein: CASSGGGTGVYEQYF. CDR3 sequence (DNA): TGCGCCAGCAGTGGTGGGGGGACAGGGGTCTACGAGCAGTACTTC.

The chain employs TRBV30 and TRBJ1-5, with TRBD1 matching 7 bases. The CDR3 has 13 amino acids. CDR1 is GTSNPN, CDR2 SVGIG, per germline (reference sequence). The ends lost 1 base at V and 6 bases at J; junction bases unmatched: 3. The CDR3 reads CAWSGDSGQPQHF. The CDR3 DNA is TGTGCCTGGAGTGGGGACAGTGGTCAGCCCCAGCATTTT.

Only one count was recorded for this clone. The chain employs TRBV6-1 and TRBJ2-2, with D possibly TRBD1 on 5 matching bases. V was cut by 2 bases and J by 0 bases, with 10 bases left in between. CDR1 and CDR2 (germline): MNHNS, SASEGT. The CDR3 loop spans 16 amino acids. The CDR3 here is CASSEFRAANTGELFF. The CDR3 DNA is TGTGCCAGCAGTGAATTCAGGGCAGCGAACACCGGGGAGCTGTTTTTT.

This chain joins TRBV11-2 and TRBJ2-1; perhaps TRBD2 as D (5 bases). Deletions cut 2 bases from V and 13 bases from J, with 21 bases between. This CDR3 is built from 15 residues. Germline CDR1 is SGHAT and CDR2 is FQNNGV. CDR3 amino acids: CASSLTLAIITQQFF. CDR3 coding DNA: TGTGCCAGCAGCTTAACCCTAGCAATTATTACCCAACAGTTCTTC.

This rearrangement joins TRBV14 to TRBJ1-5, with D unclear. Germline V gives CDR1 SGHDN, CDR2 FVKESK. With 4 bases removed from V and 0 bases from J, the gap between germline ends came to 13 bases. The CDR3 spans 16 residues. The CDR3 DNA sequence: TGTGCCAGCAGCCGATATAATGACGATAGCAATCAGCCCCAGCATTTT. Its translation is CASSRYNDDSNQPQHF.

The genes are TRBV9 and TRBJ2-7; maybe TRBD1 (6 bases). The CDR3 has 16 residues. Germline assignment: CDR1 SGDLS and CDR2 YYNGEE. Deletions cut 0 bases from V and 7 bases from J, with 20 bases between. The CDR3 loop reads CASSVAVGARMGEQYF. CDR3 DNA sequence: TGTGCCAGCAGCGTAGCGGTGGGGGCGCGGATGGGGGAGCAGTACTTC.

This chain links TRBV4-3 with TRBJ2-1; 15 bases map to TRBD2. Germline-derived CDR1 and CDR2 are LGHNA and YSLEER. V dropped 4 bases and J dropped 10; count of bases not matched to a gene: 11. There are 17 residues in the CDR3. The CDR3 protein is CASSPDWTSGRGGEQFF. The CDR3 coding sequence is TGCGCCAGCAGCCCAGACTGGACTAGCGGGAGGGGTGGCGAGCAGTTCTTC.